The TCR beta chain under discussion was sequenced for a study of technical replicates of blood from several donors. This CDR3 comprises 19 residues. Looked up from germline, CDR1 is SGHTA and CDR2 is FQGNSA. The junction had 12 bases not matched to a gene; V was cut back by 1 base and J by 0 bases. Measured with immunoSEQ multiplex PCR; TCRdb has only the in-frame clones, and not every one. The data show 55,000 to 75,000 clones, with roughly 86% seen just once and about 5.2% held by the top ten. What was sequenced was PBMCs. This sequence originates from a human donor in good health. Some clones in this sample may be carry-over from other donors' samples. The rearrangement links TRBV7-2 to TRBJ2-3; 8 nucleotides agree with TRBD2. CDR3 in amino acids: CASSLGQERGPRSTDTQYF. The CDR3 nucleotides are TGTGCCAGCAGCTTAGGTCAGGAGCGGGGGCCCAGGAGCACAGATACGCAGTATTTT. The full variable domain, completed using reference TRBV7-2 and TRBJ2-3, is GAGVSQSPSNKVTEKGKDVELRCDPISGHTALYWYRQSLGQGLEFLIYFQGNSAPDKSGLPSDRFSAERTGGSVSTLTIQRTQQEDSAVYLCASSLGQERGPRSTDTQYFGPGTRLTVL.